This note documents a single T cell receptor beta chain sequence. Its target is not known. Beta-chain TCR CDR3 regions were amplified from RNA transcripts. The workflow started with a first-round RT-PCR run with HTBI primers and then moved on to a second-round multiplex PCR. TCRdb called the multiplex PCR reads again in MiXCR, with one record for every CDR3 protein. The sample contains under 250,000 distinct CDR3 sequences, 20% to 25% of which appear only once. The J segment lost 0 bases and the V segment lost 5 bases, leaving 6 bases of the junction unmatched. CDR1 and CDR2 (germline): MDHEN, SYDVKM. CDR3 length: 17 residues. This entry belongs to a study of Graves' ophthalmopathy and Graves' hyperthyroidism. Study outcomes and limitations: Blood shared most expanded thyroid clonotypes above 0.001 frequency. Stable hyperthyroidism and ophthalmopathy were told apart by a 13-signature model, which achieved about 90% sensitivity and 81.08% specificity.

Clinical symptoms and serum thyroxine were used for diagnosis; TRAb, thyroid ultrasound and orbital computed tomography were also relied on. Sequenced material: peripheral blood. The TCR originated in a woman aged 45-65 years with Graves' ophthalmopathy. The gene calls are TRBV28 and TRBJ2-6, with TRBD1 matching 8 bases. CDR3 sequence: CASSGQGSSSGANVLTF. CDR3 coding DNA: TGTGCCAGCAGTGGACAGGGATCAAGCTCTGGGGCCAACGTCCTGACTTTC.